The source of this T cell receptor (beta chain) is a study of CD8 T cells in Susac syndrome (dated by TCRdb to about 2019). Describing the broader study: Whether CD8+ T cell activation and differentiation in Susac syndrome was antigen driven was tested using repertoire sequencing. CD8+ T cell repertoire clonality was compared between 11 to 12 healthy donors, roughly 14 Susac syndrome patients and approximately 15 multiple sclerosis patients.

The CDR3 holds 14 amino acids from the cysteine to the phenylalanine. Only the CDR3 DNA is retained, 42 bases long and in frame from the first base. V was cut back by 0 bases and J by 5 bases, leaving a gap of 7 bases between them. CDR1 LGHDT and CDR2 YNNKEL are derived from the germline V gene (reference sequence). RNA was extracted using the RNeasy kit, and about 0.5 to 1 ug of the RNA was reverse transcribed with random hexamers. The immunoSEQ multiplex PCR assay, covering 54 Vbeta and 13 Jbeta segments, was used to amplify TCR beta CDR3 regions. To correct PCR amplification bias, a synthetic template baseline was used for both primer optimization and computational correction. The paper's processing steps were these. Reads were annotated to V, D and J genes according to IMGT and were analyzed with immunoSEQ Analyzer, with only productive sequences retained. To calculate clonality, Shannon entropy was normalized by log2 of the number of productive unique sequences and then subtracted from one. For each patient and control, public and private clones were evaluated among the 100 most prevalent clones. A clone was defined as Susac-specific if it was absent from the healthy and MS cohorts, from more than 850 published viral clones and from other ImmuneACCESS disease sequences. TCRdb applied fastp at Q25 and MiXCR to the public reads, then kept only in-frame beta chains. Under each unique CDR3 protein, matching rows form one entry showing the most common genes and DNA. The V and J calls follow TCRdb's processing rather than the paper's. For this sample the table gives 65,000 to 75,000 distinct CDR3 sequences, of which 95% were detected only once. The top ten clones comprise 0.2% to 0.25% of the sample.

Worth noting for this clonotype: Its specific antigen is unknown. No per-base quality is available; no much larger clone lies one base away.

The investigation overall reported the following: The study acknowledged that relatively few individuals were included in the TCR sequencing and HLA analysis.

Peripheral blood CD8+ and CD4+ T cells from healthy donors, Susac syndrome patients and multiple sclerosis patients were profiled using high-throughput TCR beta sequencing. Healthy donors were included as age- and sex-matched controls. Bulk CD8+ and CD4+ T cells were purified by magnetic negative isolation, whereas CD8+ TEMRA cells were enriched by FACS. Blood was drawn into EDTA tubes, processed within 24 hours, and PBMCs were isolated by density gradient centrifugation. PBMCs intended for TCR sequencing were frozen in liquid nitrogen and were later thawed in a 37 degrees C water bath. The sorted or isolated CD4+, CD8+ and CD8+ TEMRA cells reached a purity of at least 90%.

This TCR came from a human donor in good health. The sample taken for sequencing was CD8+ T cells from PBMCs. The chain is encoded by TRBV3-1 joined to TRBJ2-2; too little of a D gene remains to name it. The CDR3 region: CASSQDEQTGELFF. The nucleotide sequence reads TGTGCCAGCAGCCAAGATGAGCAAACCGGGGAGCTGTTTTTT.